This T cell receptor (beta chain) was recovered during a study of blood T cell repertoires in COVID-19. Study-wide context: The United States, Italy and Spain supplied acute and convalescent COVID-19 samples. PBMCs, B-cell-depleted T cells, or T cells were the source of the cDNA or gDNA that made up the material.

Study processing details: Nucleated cell number was recorded as an estimate derived from reference gene primer amplification. Generated by immunoSEQ multiplex PCR, the TCRdb table keeps only in-frame clones and is missing some. That table is the source of V, J and clone size, and D and trimming were worked out from the DNA. The repertoire holds tens of thousands of clones, roughly nine tenths seen once, with 1.3% in the top ten. This CDR3 region has 13 residues. In germline, CDR1 is GTSNPN, CDR2 SVGIG (reference sequence). Trimming took 1 base from V and 1 from J, leaving 5 bases between them. The source material was peripheral blood. This sequence joins TRBV30 and TRBJ1-5; D ambiguous. The TCR was taken from a man between 60 and 70 years old with acute or convalescent COVID-19. The CDR3 coding sequence is TGTGCCTGGAGTGCCAGGAGCAATCAGCCCCAGCATTTT. Protein product: CAWSARSNQPQHF.